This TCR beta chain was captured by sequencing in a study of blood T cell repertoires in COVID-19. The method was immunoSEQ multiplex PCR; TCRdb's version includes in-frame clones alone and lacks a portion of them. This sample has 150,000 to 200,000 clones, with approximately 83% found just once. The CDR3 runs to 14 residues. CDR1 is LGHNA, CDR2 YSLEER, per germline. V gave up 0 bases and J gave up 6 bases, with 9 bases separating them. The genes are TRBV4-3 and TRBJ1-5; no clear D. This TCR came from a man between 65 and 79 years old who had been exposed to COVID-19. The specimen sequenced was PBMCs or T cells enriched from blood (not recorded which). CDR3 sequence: CASSQDSISQPQHF. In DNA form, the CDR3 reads TGCGCCAGCAGCCAAGATAGCATCTCTCAGCCCCAGCATTTT.